The clone carrying this T cell receptor beta chain appeared many times. The data were obtained in a study of T-cell reconstitution after alpha-beta-depleted transplantation in children. CDR3 length equals 15 residues. V lost 0 bases, J lost 3 bases, and 12 bases lay in between. The germline V gene encodes CDR1 SGHRS and CDR2 YFSETQ. This sample's TCRbeta library carried unique molecular identifier barcodes. MiXCR was run by TCRdb on the PCR reads, yielding one entry per CDR3 protein. The repertoire consists of nearly 250,000 distinct CDR3 sequences, with roughly 7.7% occurring once and the leading ten covering 6% to 7%.

Sequenced here: PBMCs, mostly from graft donor cells, sampled 180 days after TCRalphabeta/CD19-depleted stem cell transplant. The source is a male patient under 18 who had a stem cell transplant for acute lymphoblastic leukemia, so the T cells may come from the graft donor. This chain joins TRBV5-1 and TRBJ1-2; D not resolved. CDR3 in DNA: TGCGCCAGCAGCTTGGAAGGGAGGGTGGACTATGGCTACACCTTC. Amino acid sequence: CASSLEGRVDYGYTF.